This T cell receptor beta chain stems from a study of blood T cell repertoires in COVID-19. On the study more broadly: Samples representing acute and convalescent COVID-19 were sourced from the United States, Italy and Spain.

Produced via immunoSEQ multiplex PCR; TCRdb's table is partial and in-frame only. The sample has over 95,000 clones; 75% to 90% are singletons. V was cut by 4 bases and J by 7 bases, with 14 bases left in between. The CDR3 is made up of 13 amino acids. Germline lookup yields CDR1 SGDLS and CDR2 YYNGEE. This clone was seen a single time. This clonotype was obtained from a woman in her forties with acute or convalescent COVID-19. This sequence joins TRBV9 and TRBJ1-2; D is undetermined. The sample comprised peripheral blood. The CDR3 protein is CASSLRPSGGYTF. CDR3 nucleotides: TGTGCCAGCAGCCTACGTCCGAGCGGTGGCTACACCTTC.